This T cell receptor beta chain is from a study of cytomegalovirus exposure and HLA in healthy donors. Overall study results and limits: According to a later analysis, most TCR beta chains associated with CMV appeared HLA-restricted. Listed as cytomegalovirus-associated were 150 or so TCR beta chains. It was shown in a later analysis that HLA-associated TCR beta chains were more clonally expanded than other, equally common chains. There were some V segments, including TRBV6-2 and TRBV6-3, excluded as indistinguishable.

PCR involved 60 Vbeta and 13 Jbeta primers. TCRdb's copy holds only in-frame clones and misses some; the assay was immunoSEQ multiplex PCR. This sample contains tens of thousands of clones. Notes on this clone: The antigen is not known.

V lost 7 bases to trimming and J lost 4 bases, with 6 bases between them. Germline values: CDR1 LNHDA, CDR2 SQIVND (reference sequence). CDR3 size: 11 residues. The specimen sequenced was PBMCs. The source is a man aged 25 to 40 in good health and CMV-seropositive. The gene calls are TRBV19 and TRBJ2-3, with a possible D match to TRBD2 (5 bases). The CDR3 region has the DNA TGTGCCAGTAAGAGGGCAGATACGCAGTATTTT. This translates into CASKRADTQYF.